Listed below are T cell receptor beta chains from one sample, sequenced in a study of radiation and T cells in renal cell carcinoma. Profiling relied on immunoSEQ multiplex PCR, and the TCRdb table lists in-frame clones only, not all of them. The table has some 75,000 clones, around 80% seen once. This material consisted of blood, taken from a patient whose treatment included radiotherapy and nephrectomy. The receptors were sampled from a man in his fifties or sixties with renal cell carcinoma. The CDR3 runs from the conserved cysteine through the conserved F or W. Some rows mark clone size as missing; the rest say once, few, many or name a class of expanded clone.

clone_size j_call cdr3_length v_call cdr3_aa
NA TRBJ2-3 13 TRBV27 CASRAGGPDTQYF
NA TRBJ2-1 13 TRBV7-9 CASSISEASEQFF
NA TRBJ2-3 17 TRBV9 CASSVLSSGSGTDTQYF
once TRBJ1-5 14 TRBV6-1 CASRENTGIVAQHF
once TRBJ2-7 12 TRBV5-4 CASSLRRGEQYF
once TRBJ1-6 15 TRBV5-1 CASSLSGQGLSPLHF
NA TRBJ2-3 15 TRBV16 CASSQRSGRGDTQYF
NA TRBJ1-1 11 TRBV28 CASSERVKAFF
NA TRBJ2-3 15 TRBV19 CASMVLAGATDTQYF
few TRBJ1-5 15 TRBV2 CASSAGRGQNQPQHF
NA TRBJ2-5 14 TRBV5-1 CASSLVDLQETQYF
once TRBJ2-7 14 TRBV18 CASSPPVQVYEQYF
few TRBJ2-3 14 TRBV27 CASTRSGVPDTQYF
NA TRBJ2-3 18 TRBV9 CASSEGRIAGGSTDTQYF
NA TRBJ2-7 17 TRBV4-1 CASSQVRASGGSYEQYF
NA TRBJ2-7 15 TRBV28 CASSLQREGLHEQYF
NA TRBJ2-7 14 TRBV19 CASSIKGRSYEQYF
NA TRBJ2-1 16 TRBV19 CAARESGSSTYNEQFF
few TRBJ2-1 15 TRBV7-6 CASSLDLGPTNEQFF
NA TRBJ2-5 17 TRBV7-2 CASSYPTMGNYQETQYF
NA TRBJ2-2 15 TRBV28 CASSLSDRVAGELFF
NA TRBJ2-7 12 TRBV7-9 CASSLDRNKQYF
NA TRBJ2-3 17 TRBV7-2 CASSSDPGLAYTDTQYF
NA TRBJ2-6 17 TRBV11-2 CASSLEGSMAGANVLTF
NA TRBJ1-2 16 TRBV15 CATSRDYRGANYGYTF
NA TRBJ2-3 12 TRBV29-1 CSGQAGADTQYF
NA TRBJ2-7 19 TRBV5-1 CASSFVSWSGVRASYEQYF